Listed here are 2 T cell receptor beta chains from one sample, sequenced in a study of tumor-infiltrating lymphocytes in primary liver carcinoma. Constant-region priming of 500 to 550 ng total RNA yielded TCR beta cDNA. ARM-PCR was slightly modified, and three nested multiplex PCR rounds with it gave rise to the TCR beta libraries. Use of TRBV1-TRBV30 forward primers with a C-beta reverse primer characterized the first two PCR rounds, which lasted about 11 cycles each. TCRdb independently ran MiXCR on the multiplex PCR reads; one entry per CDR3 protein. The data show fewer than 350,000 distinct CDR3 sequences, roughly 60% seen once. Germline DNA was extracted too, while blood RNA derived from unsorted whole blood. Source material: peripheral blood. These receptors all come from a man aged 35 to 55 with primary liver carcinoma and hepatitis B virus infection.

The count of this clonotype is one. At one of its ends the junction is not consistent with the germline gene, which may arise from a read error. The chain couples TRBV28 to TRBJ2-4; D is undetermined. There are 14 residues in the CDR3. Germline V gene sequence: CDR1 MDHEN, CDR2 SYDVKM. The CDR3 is CDSSLGRPANIQYF. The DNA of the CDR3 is TGTGACAGCAGTTTGGGTCGCCCCGCTAACATTCAGTACTTC.

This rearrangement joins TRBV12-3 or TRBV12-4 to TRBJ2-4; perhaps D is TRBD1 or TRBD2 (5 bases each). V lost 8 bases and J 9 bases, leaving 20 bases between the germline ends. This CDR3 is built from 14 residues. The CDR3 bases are TGTGCCAGCCATAGTCGGGGCAGAGGAATCATTCAGTACTTC. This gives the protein CASHSRGRGIIQYF.